This T cell receptor beta chain was identified in a study of cytomegalovirus exposure and HLA in healthy donors. These donors were members of the roughly 110-subject validation cohort, a group separate from the approximately 670-subject first cohort. TCRdb keeps only in-frame clones here, not all; method: immunoSEQ multiplex PCR. The sample lists approximately 210,000 clones; around 86% were seen once. Study findings and constraints: Cytomegalovirus association was assigned to about 150 TCR beta chains. Despite most TCR sequences being rare, some public TCRs occurred in many donors.

Worth noting for this clone: What it recognizes is unknown.

Unmatched junction bases numbered 3, after V lost 3 bases and J lost 1 base. In germline, CDR1 is SEHNR, CDR2 FQNEAQ (reference sequence). The CDR3 has 16 residues. Sequencing used PBMCs. The chain is built from TRBV7-9 and TRBJ2-1; 10 bases are a match to TRBD1. The TCR sequence derives from a woman aged 18-29 years in good health and CMV-seronegative. CDR3 DNA sequence: TGTGCCAGCAGCTTGGGACAGGGGTTTTCCTACAATGAGCAGTTCTTC. As protein: CASSLGQGFSYNEQFF.